These 29 T cell receptor beta chains originate from one sample sequenced in a study of cytomegalovirus exposure and HLA in healthy donors. Amplification used 60 Vbeta primers and 13 Jbeta primers. TCRdb's copy holds only in-frame clones and misses some; the assay was immunoSEQ multiplex PCR. This table has some 140,000 clones, under 80% appearing once. The specimen was PBMCs. These receptors all stem from a man aged 30 to 45 in good health and CMV-seronegative.

This clone was found a few times. The chain carries TRBV4-3 and TRBJ2-7, with 9 bases matching TRBD2. Germline CDR1 is LGHNA and CDR2 is YSLEER. This CDR3 has 16 amino acids. J was trimmed by 2 bases and V by 0 bases; bases with no gene match: 5. CDR3 loop: CASSQEYRGGAYEQYF. The CDR3 bases are TGCGCCAGCAGCCAAGAGTATCGCGGGGGGGCCTACGAGCAGTACTTC.

For the CDR3, the DNA is TGTGCCAGCAGCTTGGGTGGCCAGGGTAGAAACGAGCAGTACTTC. It specifies CASSLGGQGRNEQYF. The V and J genes are TRBV5-6 and TRBJ2-7; weak D call: TRBD1 (5 bases). CDR1 and CDR2 from the germline V gene are SGHDT and YYEEEE. This CDR3 contains 15 residues. V was clipped by 0 bases and J by 5 bases, with 15 bases between them. Looking up the rest from reference TRBV5-6 and TRBJ2-7 gives the full variable domain: DAGVTQSPTHLIKTRGQQVTLRCSPKSGHDTVSWYQQALGQGPQFIFQYYEEEERQRGNFPDRFSGHQFPNYSSELNVNALLLGDSALYLCASSLGGQGRNEQYFGPGTRLTVT.

J is TRBJ2-2 and V is TRBV6-1, with D perhaps TRBD1 (6 bases). Germline CDR1 MNHNS, CDR2 SASEGT. The V and J ends lost 4 bases and 7 bases respectively, with 13 bases between them. The CDR3 spans 14 residues. CDR3 sequence reads: CASSVTGSVGELFF. CDR3 nucleotides: TGTGCCAGCAGTGTTACAGGGTCGGTCGGGGAGCTGTTTTTT.

V is TRBV5-1 and J is TRBJ2-5, with a weak D call TRBD2 (5 bases). Germline CDR1 reads SGHRS; CDR2 reads YFSETQ. Trimming removed 4 bases from V and 5 bases from J, with 15 bases in between. CDR3 length: 14 residues. The CDR3 sequence is CASSPLGGGETQYF. The CDR3, as DNA: TGCGCCAGCAGCCCTTTAGGAGGCGGGGAGACCCAGTACTTC.

V is TRBV9 and J is TRBJ2-3; 8 positions agree with TRBD1. The CDR3 runs 15 residues. Germline V gene sequence: CDR1 SGDLS, CDR2 YYNGEE. J was trimmed by 2 bases and V by 1 base; bases with no gene match: 3. CDR3 region: CASSVWDRTTDTQYF. Written as DNA, the CDR3 is TGTGCCAGCAGCGTATGGGACAGGACCACAGATACGCAGTATTTT.

The V and J genes are TRBV18 and TRBJ1-6; unclear D gene. The CDR3 is 19 residues long. Trimming removed 3 bases from V and 0 bases from J, with 18 bases in between. CDR1 and CDR2 from the germline V gene are KGHSH and LQKENI. For the CDR3, the DNA is TGTGCCAGCTCACCGTTTTATGTCAGGCCGTCCTCCTATAATTCACCCCTCCACTTT. Translation gives CASSPFYVRPSSYNSPLHF.

There are a few counts of this clone. The genes are TRBV28 and TRBJ2-7; D perhaps matches TRBD2 (5 bases). The CDR3 contains 14 residues. Germline loops: CDR1 MDHEN, CDR2 SYDVKM. V gave up 7 bases and J gave up 4 bases, with 17 bases separating them. The CDR3 nucleotides are TGTGCCAGCAAGGAGACGGTCTCGGGGTACGAGCAGTACTTC. This codes for CASKETVSGYEQYF.

V is TRBV28 and J is TRBJ2-3; D gene unclear. The germline gives CDR1 MDHEN, CDR2 SYDVKM. CDR3 size: 12 residues. V was cut by 2 bases and J by 8 bases, with 8 bases left in between. CDR3 in DNA: TGTGCCAGCAGTTTAGGTAGCCCTACGCAGTATTTT. It encodes CASSLGSPTQYF.

The chain employs TRBV6-5 and TRBJ2-1, with TRBD2 matching 8 bases. Germline CDR1 and CDR2: MNHEY and SVGAGI. Germline trimming cut 0 bases from V and 7 bases from J; bases unmatched to any gene: 8. The CDR3 runs to 16 residues. The CDR3 DNA reads as TGTGCCAGCAGTTACTCGATTGGGACTAGTGGGAATGAGCAGTTCTTC. It translates to CASSYSIGTSGNEQFF.

The CDR3 nucleotides read TGCGCCAGCAACGGGAAAAGCTCCTACAATGAGCAGTTCTTC. It translates to CASNGKSSYNEQFF. The V and J genes are TRBV5-1 and TRBJ2-1; TRBD2 might be the D (5 bases). Germline CDR1 reads SGHRS; CDR2 reads YFSETQ. The CDR3 length is 14 residues. Trimming cost V 6 bases and J 0 bases, with 10 bases left between them.

As regards this clone: In the same sample, other DNA sequences code for this CDR3. The V call is TRBV9, the J call TRBJ2-3; no reliable D call. There are 12 residues in the CDR3. Germline CDR1 is SGDLS and CDR2 is YYNGEE. The ends were cut back, 2 bases at V and 3 bases at J, with 4 bases in the middle. The CDR3 nucleotides read TGTGCCAGCAGCGTCTTGACAGATACGCAGTATTTT. This encodes CASSVLTDTQYF.

In its sample, this clone was seen a few times. V gene TRBV29-1 combines with J gene TRBJ1-6; D is undetermined. This CDR3 has 13 amino acids. Germline CDR1 reads SQVTM; CDR2 reads ANQGSEA. V was pared by 7 bases and J by 7 bases, with 14 bases between. The CDR3 sequence is CSARVGMNSPLHF. DNA of the CDR3: TGCAGCGCACGCGTCGGTATGAATTCACCCCTCCACTTT.

This sequence joins TRBV5-8 and TRBJ1-5; TRBD1 matches 7 bases. Germline CDR1 SGHTS, CDR2 YDEGEE. Germline trimming cut 4 bases from V and 5 bases from J; bases unmatched to any gene: 6. The CDR3 is made up of 14 amino acids. The CDR3 protein is CASSHGTEHQPQHF. The CDR3 DNA is TGTGCCAGCAGCCACGGGACAGAGCATCAGCCCCAGCATTTT.

V is TRBV12-5 and J is TRBJ1-1; a possible D gene is TRBD1 (6 bases). The CDR3 contains 13 residues. Germline CDR1 and CDR2: LGHNT and FRNRAP. Trimming stripped 5 bases from V and 1 base from J, with 8 bases between. As DNA, the CDR3 is TGTGCTAGTGGTCCGGGACAGAACACTGAAGCTTTCTTT. Its translation is CASGPGQNTEAFF.

This rearrangement joins TRBV29-1 to TRBJ1-3, with D perhaps TRBD1 (5 bases). CDR1 and CDR2 (germline): SQVTM, ANQGSEA. The V gene lost 6 bases and the J gene lost 4 bases, with 13 bases spanning the gap. The CDR3 covers 13 residues. CDR3 DNA sequence: TGCAGCGTGCGGTGGTCAGGGGGAAACACCATATATTTT. It encodes CSVRWSGGNTIYF.

In its sample, this clone was seen once. The chain carries TRBV10-3 and TRBJ1-1; D may be TRBD1 (5 bases). V was cut by 10 bases and J by 11 bases, with 17 bases left in between. The CDR3 is 11 amino acids. Germline CDR1 is ENHRY and CDR2 is SYGVKD. CDR3 DNA sequence: TGTGCCAGCTGGGACGGGGGGGTGGCTTTCTTT. Protein: CASWDGGVAFF.

The V call is TRBV2, the J call TRBJ2-6, with D unclear. CDR3 length: 15 amino acids. Germline V CDR1 and CDR2: SNHLY, FYNNEI. Trimming removed 5 bases from V and 0 bases from J, with 8 bases in between. This CDR3 is CASSRQYSGANVLTF. The CDR3 DNA sequence: TGTGCCAGCAGTCGACAATACTCTGGGGCCAACGTCCTGACTTTC.

As to this clone: One end of the junction is discordant with germline, which a read error may explain. J is TRBJ1-2 and V is TRBV5-4, with D possibly matching TRBD1 (6 bases). Germline-derived CDR1 and CDR2 are SGHNT and YYREEE (reference sequence). The CDR3 contains 14 residues. This CDR3 reads CASSPRQDHYGYPF. DNA for the CDR3: TGTGCCAGCAGCCCTCGACAGGACCACTATGGCTACCCCTTC. Full variable domain (remainder filled in from reference TRBV5-4 and TRBJ1-2): ETGVTQSPTHLIKTRGQQVTLRCSSQSGHNTVSWYQQALGQGPQFIFQYYREEENGRGNFPPRFSGLQFPNYSSELNVNALELDDSALYLCASSPRQDHYGYPFGSGTRLTVV.

The V and J genes are TRBV6-4 and TRBJ2-7; 10 bases align to TRBD1. The CDR3 has 19 amino acids. CDR1 MRHNA and CDR2 SNTAGT come from the germline V gene. The trim removed 2 bases at V and 1 base at J, leaving 14 bases unmatched. CDR3 sequence: CASSDPSKDRGMGSYEQYF. The CDR3 bases are TGTGCCAGCAGTGACCCGTCGAAGGACAGGGGGATGGGTTCCTACGAGCAGTACTTC.

V gene TRBV7-9 combines with J gene TRBJ2-7, with a weak D call TRBD1 (5 bases). Germline V gives CDR1 SEHNR, CDR2 FQNEAQ (reference sequence). This CDR3 is 14 amino acids long. V was clipped by 5 bases and J by 0 bases, with 11 bases between them. CDR3 DNA: TGTGCCAGCAGCCCTGGGGCAGGCTCCTACGAGCAGTACTTC. It translates to CASSPGAGSYEQYF.

The gene calls are TRBV5-6 and TRBJ2-1; possibly TRBD2 for D (6 bases). In germline, CDR1 is SGHDT, CDR2 YYEEEE. This CDR3 comprises 15 residues. V lost 2 bases, J lost 7 bases, and 16 bases lay in between. CDR3: CASSLPGEDGNEQFF. CDR3 bases: TGTGCCAGCAGCTTACCGGGGGAAGATGGAAATGAGCAGTTCTTC.

The V and J genes are TRBV5-6 and TRBJ1-4; TRBD1 matches at 10 bases. In germline, CDR1 is SGHDT, CDR2 YYEEEE. V lost 2 bases to trimming and J lost 6 bases; unmatched junction nucleotides: 7. There are 16 residues in the CDR3. Written as DNA, the CDR3 is TGTGCCAGCAGCTTCGCCCGGACAGGGGGTGATGAAAAACTGTTTTTT. This sequence encodes CASSFARTGGDEKLFF.

This clone was seen more than once but under ten times. This chain uses TRBV4-2 with TRBJ1-1; 10 nucleotides agree with TRBD1. V gave up 2 bases and J gave up 1 base; unmatched junction bases: 7. CDR3 length: 17 amino acids. Germline V gives CDR1 LGHNA, CDR2 YNFKEQ. In DNA form, the CDR3 reads TGTGCCAGCAGCCAAATTCCGGGACAGGGGAAGAACACTGAAGCTTTCTTT. Its protein product is CASSQIPGQGKNTEAFF.

The rearrangement uses TRBV27 and TRBJ1-1; 9 nucleotides agree with TRBD1. The junction had 12 bases not matched to a gene; V was cut back by 5 bases and J by 5 bases. The germline CDR1 and CDR2 sequences are MNHEY and SMNVEV (reference sequence). The CDR3 covers 16 residues. DNA of the CDR3: TGTGCCAGCAGTCCCGGACAGGGGCGGGGGGAGACTGAAGCTTTCTTT. It translates to CASSPGQGRGETEAFF.

On this clone itself: The germline gene is not matched at one end of the junction; a read error may be the cause. J is TRBJ1-1 and V is TRBV7-9; no clear D. Per germline, CDR1 SEHNR and CDR2 FQNEAQ (reference sequence). The CDR3 runs 12 residues. The CDR3 loop is CSSSLVGGEAFF. CDR3 sequence (DNA): TGTTCCAGCAGCTTAGTAGGAGGTGAAGCTTTCTTT. Drawing the rest from reference TRBV7-9 and TRBJ1-1, the complete variable domain is DTGVSQNPRHKITKRGQNVTFRCDPISEHNRLYWYRQTLGQGPEFLTYFQNEAQLEKSRLLSDRFSAERPKGSFSTLEIQRTEQGDSAMYLCSSSLVGGEAFFGQGTRLTVV.

This chain links TRBV7-9 with TRBJ2-6, with D hard to call. The CDR3 totals 13 residues. CDR1 is SEHNR, CDR2 FQNEAQ, per germline (reference sequence). V lost 7 bases and J lost 3, with 7 bases in between. The CDR3 here is CASIRDGANVLTF. The CDR3 bases are TGTGCCAGCATCCGAGATGGGGCCAACGTCCTGACTTTC. Combining the CDR3 with reference TRBV7-9 and TRBJ2-6 gives the whole variable domain DTGVSQNPRHKITKRGQNVTFRCDPISEHNRLYWYRQTLGQGPEFLTYFQNEAQLEKSRLLSDRFSAERPKGSFSTLEIQRTEQGDSAMYLCASIRDGANVLTFGAGSRLTVL.

In this sample, this clone turned up once. J is TRBJ2-7 and V is TRBV11-2; D is unclear. Trimming removed 5 bases at V and 2 bases at J, with 10 bases between. CDR1 is SGHAT and CDR2 is FQNNGV in the germline V gene. The CDR3 covers 13 residues. In DNA, the CDR3 is TGTGCCAGCAGCCACAGCCTCCCCTACGAGCAGTACTTC. Translating gives CASSHSLPYEQYF.

The rearrangement uses TRBV28 and TRBJ1-5; D unresolved. Germline V CDR1 and CDR2: MDHEN, SYDVKM. CDR3 length equals 12 residues. Trimming left V 6 bases short and J 3 bases short, with 6 bases between. The CDR3 spells CASSPFNQPQHF. The CDR3 DNA reads TGTGCCAGCAGCCCGTTCAATCAGCCCCAGCATTTT.

V gene TRBV2 combines with J gene TRBJ2-5; 8 positions match TRBD1. CDR3 size: 14 residues. Trimming at V came to 7 bases and at J to 5 bases, leaving 9 bases not matched to a gene. The germline V gene encodes CDR1 SNHLY and CDR2 FYNNEI. The chain's CDR3 is CASNRQWTGETQYF. The CDR3 DNA is TGTGCCAGCAACAGGCAGTGGACAGGGGAGACCCAGTACTTC.